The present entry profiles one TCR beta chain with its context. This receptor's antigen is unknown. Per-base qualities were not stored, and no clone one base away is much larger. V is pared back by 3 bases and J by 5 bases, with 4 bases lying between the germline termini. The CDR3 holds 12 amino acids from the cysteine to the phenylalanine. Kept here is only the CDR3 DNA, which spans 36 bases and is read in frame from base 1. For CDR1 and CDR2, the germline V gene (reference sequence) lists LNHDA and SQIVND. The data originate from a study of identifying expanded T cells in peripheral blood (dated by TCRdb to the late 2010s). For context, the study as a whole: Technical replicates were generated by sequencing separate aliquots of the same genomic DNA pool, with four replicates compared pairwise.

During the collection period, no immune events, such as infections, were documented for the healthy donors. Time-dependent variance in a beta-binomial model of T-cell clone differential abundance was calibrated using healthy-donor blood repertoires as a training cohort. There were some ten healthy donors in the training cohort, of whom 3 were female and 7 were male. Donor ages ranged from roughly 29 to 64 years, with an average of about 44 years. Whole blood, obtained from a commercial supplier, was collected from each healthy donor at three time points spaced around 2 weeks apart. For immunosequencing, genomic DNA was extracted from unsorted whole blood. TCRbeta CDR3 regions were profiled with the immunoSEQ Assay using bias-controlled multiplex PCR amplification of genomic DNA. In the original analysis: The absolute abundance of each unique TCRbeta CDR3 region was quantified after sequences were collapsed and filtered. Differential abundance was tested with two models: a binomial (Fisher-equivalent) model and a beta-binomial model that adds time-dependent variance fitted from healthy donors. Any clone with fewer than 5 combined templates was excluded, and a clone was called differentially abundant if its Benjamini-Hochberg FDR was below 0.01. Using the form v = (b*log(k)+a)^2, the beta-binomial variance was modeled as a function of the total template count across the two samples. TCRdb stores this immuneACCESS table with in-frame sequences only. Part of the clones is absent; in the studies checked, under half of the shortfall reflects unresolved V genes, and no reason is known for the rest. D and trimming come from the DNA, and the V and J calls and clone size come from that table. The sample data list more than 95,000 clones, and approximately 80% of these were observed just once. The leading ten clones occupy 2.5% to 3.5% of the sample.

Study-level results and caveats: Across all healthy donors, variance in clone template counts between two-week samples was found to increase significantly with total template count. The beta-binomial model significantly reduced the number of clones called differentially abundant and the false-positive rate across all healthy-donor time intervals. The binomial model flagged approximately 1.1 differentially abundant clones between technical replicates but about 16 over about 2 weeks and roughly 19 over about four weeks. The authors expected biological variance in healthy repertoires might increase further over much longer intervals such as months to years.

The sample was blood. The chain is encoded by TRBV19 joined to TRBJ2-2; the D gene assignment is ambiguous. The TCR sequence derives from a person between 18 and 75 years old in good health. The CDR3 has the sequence CASSMETGELFF. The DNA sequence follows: TGTGCCAGTAGTATGGAAACCGGGGAGCTGTTTTTT. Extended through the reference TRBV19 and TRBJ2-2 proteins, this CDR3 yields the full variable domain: DGGITQSPKYLFRKEGQNVTLSCEQNLNHDAMYWYRQDPGQGLRLIYYSQIVNDFQKGDIAEGYSVSREKKESFPLTVTSAQKNPTAFYLCASSMETGELFFGEGSRLTVL.